The 14 T cell receptor beta chains below all came from one sample that was sequenced in a study of regulatory T cells in long-lasting Graves disease. Specified time point: persistent/refractory GD, antithyroid drugs over 5 years with positive TRAb. The TCR library was prepared using RNA isolated from PBMCs. Arm-PCR of CDR3 regions with iRepertoire HTBI primers generated TCR beta libraries. TCRdb itself ran the multiplex PCR reads through MiXCR, one entry per CDR3 protein. The table has under 450,000 distinct CDR3 sequences, approximately 25% seen once. Here the sequenced sample was peripheral blood mononuclear cells (PBMCs), taken when the disease was refractory, from a patient treated with antithyroid drugs. The receptor set was obtained from a woman aged 40 to 55 with Graves disease.

The chain is built from TRBV6-1 and TRBJ2-7, with 12 bases that match TRBD2. Germline values: CDR1 MNHNS, CDR2 SASEGT. The CDR3 has 16 amino acids. Unmatched junction bases numbered 11, after V lost 8 bases and J lost 3 bases. The CDR3 DNA reads TGTGCCAGCGGTCTCGCCCGACTAGCGGGAGTCTACGAGCAGTACTTC. It yields the protein CASGLARLAGVYEQYF.

This rearrangement joins TRBV12-3 or TRBV12-4 to TRBJ2-3, with D hard to call. V lost 8 bases to trimming and J lost 6 bases, with 15 bases between them. CDR3 length: 13 amino acids. The CDR3 sequence is CASPGPGGDTQYF. CDR3 DNA: TGTGCCAGCCCAGGCCCGGGTGGGGATACGCAGTATTTT.

In this sample, this clonotype turned up once. The chain couples TRBV25-1 to TRBJ2-7; D is unclear. V gave up 4 bases and J gave up 7 bases, with 17 bases separating them. The CDR3 consists of 14 residues. CDR1 is MGHDK, CDR2 SYGVNS, per germline. CDR3 in amino acids: CASSATEREWEQYF. CDR3 in DNA: TGTGCCAGCAGTGCGACCGAAAGAGAGTGGGAGCAGTACTTC.

This clonotype was observed at least ten times. This chain joins TRBV28 and TRBJ2-4; perhaps D is TRBD1 or TRBD2 (5 bases each). Germline V lookup: CDR1 MDHEN, CDR2 SYDVKM. V gave up 2 bases and J gave up 5 bases, with 28 bases separating them. The CDR3 covers 20 residues. As DNA, the CDR3 is TGTGCCAGCAGTTTAATGGGGACCCGGAGAGACCCGTATGGTCAAAACATTCAGTACTTC. Protein product: CASSLMGTRRDPYGQNIQYF.

This chain links TRBV30 with TRBJ2-5; TRBD1 matches 10 bases. The CDR3 length is 15 residues. With V trimmed by 8 bases and J by 7 bases, 16 bases remained unmatched. Germline loops: CDR1 GTSNPN, CDR2 SVGIG (reference sequence). CDR3 in amino acids: CAVGTGASQGRTQYF. DNA of the CDR3: TGTGCCGTTGGGACAGGGGCCTCCCAGGGTCGGACCCAGTACTTC.

J is TRBJ2-4 and V is TRBV6-5; 11 bases are shared with TRBD2. The V gene end was trimmed by 7 bases and the J gene end by 0 bases; junction bases not matched to a gene: 11. The V gene's germline CDR1 is MNHEY and CDR2 SVGAGI. There are 18 residues in the CDR3. The CDR3 loop is CASTYLSGRETAKNIQYF. The DNA of the CDR3 is TGTGCCAGCACTTATCTTAGCGGGAGGGAGACAGCCAAAAACATTCAGTACTTC.

By share, this clonotype counts as large. The gene calls are TRBV14 and TRBJ2-7; D is perhaps TRBD1 (6 bases). The CDR3 runs to 12 residues. CDR1 and CDR2 from the germline V gene are SGHDN and FVKESK. V dropped 0 bases and J dropped 10 bases, with 10 bases sitting between them. The CDR3 loop reads CASSQDGTTQYF. CDR3 coding DNA: TGTGCCAGCAGCCAAGATGGGACAACACAGTACTTC.

Many counts were recorded for this clonotype. The genes are TRBV11-2 and TRBJ1-5; no definite D call. This CDR3 comprises 14 residues. Per germline, CDR1 SGHAT and CDR2 FQNNGV. Trimming took 5 bases from V and 7 from J, leaving 15 bases between them. This CDR3 reads CASSLGEGGQPQHF. CDR3 DNA sequence: TGTGCCAGCAGCCTCGGGGAGGGAGGCCAGCCCCAGCATTTT.

The sample holds a few counts of this clonotype. This sequence joins TRBV6-1 and TRBJ1-5, with D uncertain. In germline, CDR1 is MNHNS, CDR2 SASEGT. CDR3 size: 14 residues. V was cut by 3 bases and J by 4 bases, with 10 bases left in between. Written as DNA, the CDR3 is TGTGCCAGCAGTGATATTCGGGGAAATCAGCCCCAGCATTTT. Its translation: CASSDIRGNQPQHF.

With regard to this clonotype: This could be a read error, since a much larger clone is one nucleotide away. This chain uses TRBV6-5 with TRBJ1-1; D is unclear. Trimming shortened V by 1 base and J by 3 bases, and 12 bases separated the two germline ends. The length of the CDR3 is 15 residues. Germline V CDR1 and CDR2: MNHEY, SVGAGI. This CDR3 reads CASSYLTSRDTEAFF. DNA of the CDR3: TGTGCCAGCAGTTACTTGACCTCGAGGGACACTGAAGCTTTCTTT.

This chain links TRBV27 with TRBJ2-5, with no clear D. Germline V CDR1 and CDR2: MNHEY, SMNVEV (reference sequence). CDR3 length: 12 residues. For the CDR3, the DNA is TGTGATCGAAATGCTCCACAAGAGACCCAGTACTTC. Translated, it gives CDRNAPQETQYF.

This clonotype was counted at least ten times. The V and J genes are TRBV20-1 and TRBJ2-5; the match to TRBD1 covers 9 bases. Germline assignment: CDR1 DFQATT and CDR2 SNEGSKA (reference sequence). This CDR3 has 13 residues. V was pared by 2 bases and J by 5 bases, with 3 bases of the junction left unmatched. The CDR3 coding sequence is TGCAGTGCTAGACCCGACAGGGGGGAGACCCAGTACTTC. Its protein is CSARPDRGETQYF.

The J gene is TRBJ1-2, the V gene TRBV6-5; TRBD1 might be the D (5 bases). Germline lookup yields CDR1 MNHEY and CDR2 SVGAGI. Trimming shortened V by 4 bases and J by 2 bases, and 8 bases separated the two germline ends. The CDR3 is 13 residues long. As DNA, the CDR3 is TGTGCCAGCAGTTCGGGACGGAACTATGGCTACACCTTC. Translation gives CASSSGRNYGYTF.

The chain has TRBV24-1 and TRBJ2-1, with 13 bases matching TRBD2. The CDR3 has 15 amino acids. Trimming took 9 bases from V and 5 from J; bases not matched to a gene: 6. In germline, CDR1 is KGHDR, CDR2 SFDVKD. CDR3 sequence: CATGLAGVSDNEQFF. CDR3 coding DNA: TGTGCCACCGGACTAGCGGGAGTTTCTGACAATGAGCAGTTCTTC.